The clone carrying this T cell receptor beta chain was observed a few times. The antigen remains unidentified. There are 17 residues in the CDR3. Germline values: CDR1 SGHDT, CDR2 YYEEEE. V lost 4 bases and J lost 3, with 20 bases in between. Unique molecular identifiers were built into the TCRbeta library. A single record per CDR3 protein comes from TCRdb applying MiXCR to the PCR reads. The table lists approximately 500,000 distinct CDR3 sequences, about 10% of them singletons. This entry is derived from a study of T-cell reconstitution after alpha-beta-depleted transplantation in children. General study points: Reports say that about two months after transplant, the alpha-beta T cells came out of several hundred graft clones that had expanded. Several patients had high TCRbeta diversity at day 60; it came from surviving recipient T cells and thymic progenitors.

Specimen: PBMCs, collected before TCRalphabeta/CD19-depleted stem cell transplant. The chain uses TRBV5-6 and TRBJ2-1; tentatively, D is TRBD1 or TRBD2 (7 bases each). The receptor was isolated from a child aged 2-15 years with inherited bone marrow failure, due to receive a stem cell transplant. The CDR3 sequence: CASSEGGLGTVYNEQFF. Here the CDR3 DNA reads TGTGCCAGCAGCGAGGGAGGGTTGGGGACAGTCTACAATGAGCAGTTCTTC.